One and the same sample provided the 14 T cell receptor beta chains below, sequenced in a study of T cells in Graves' hyperthyroidism and ophthalmopathy. RNA transcripts gave rise to amplified TCR beta CDR3 regions. First-round RT-PCR with HTBI primers amplified the TCR CDR3 region. MiXCR was run by TCRdb on the multiplex PCR reads, yielding one entry per CDR3 protein. Here the sample spans hundreds of thousands of distinct CDR3 sequences, around a sixth being singletons. Sequences were obtained from blood. The receptors derive from a woman under 30 with Graves' hyperthyroidism.

This clonotype was counted at least ten times. The chain has TRBV6-2 or TRBV6-3 and TRBJ2-1; 9 nucleotides line up with TRBD2. V shed 0 bases and J 0 bases; nucleotides not matched to a gene: 6. The CDR3 extends over 18 amino acids. CDR1 and CDR2 from the germline V gene are MNHEY and SVGEGT. The CDR3 nucleotides read TGTGCCAGCAGTTACTCGGGGCTAGCGGGGAGCTCCTACAATGAGCAGTTCTTC. This translates into CASSYSGLAGSSYNEQFF.

The CDR3 bases are TGCGCCAGCAGCTTGAATGGGCAAGAGACCCAGTACTTC. This gives the protein CASSLNGQETQYF. The rearrangement uses TRBV5-1 and TRBJ2-5, with D unresolved. V lost 1 base and J lost 2, with 6 bases in between. Per the germline V gene, CDR1 is SGHRS and CDR2 is YFSETQ. The CDR3 has 13 amino acids. The whole variable domain, remainder taken from reference TRBV5-1 and TRBJ2-5, is KAGVTQTPRYLIKTRGQQVTLSCSPISGHRSVSWYQQTPGQGLQFLFEYFSETQRNKGNFPGRFSGRQFSNSRSEMNVSTLELGDSALYLCASSLNGQETQYFGPGTRLLVL.

The table lists this clonotype with many counts. This rearrangement joins TRBV7-3 to TRBJ2-2; TRBD2 matches 10 bases. V trimming: 3 bases; J trimming: 2 bases; junction bases outside the gene matches: 9. CDR3 length: 18 residues. Germline assignment: CDR1 SGHTA and CDR2 FQGTGA. CDR3: CASSFQSLAGDNTGELFF. Written as DNA, the CDR3 is TGTGCCAGCAGCTTCCAAAGTCTAGCGGGGGATAACACCGGGGAGCTGTTTTTT.

About this clonotype: One end of the junction is discordant with germline, which a read error may explain. This chain's CDR3 is CASSLGQGETSYEQYF. The CDR3 coding sequence is TGTGCTAGCAGCTTAGGGCAGGGTGAAACCTCCTACGAGCAGTACTTC. This sequence joins TRBV7-7 and TRBJ2-7, with D possibly matching TRBD1 (5 bases). This CDR3 is built from 16 residues. Germline V gene lookup returns CDR1 SSHAT and CDR2 FNYEAQ (reference sequence).

This clonotype was recorded at least ten times. The chain has TRBV9 and TRBJ2-7; TRBD2 matches at 11 bases. CDR3 length equals 16 residues. V was clipped by 0 bases and J by 4 bases; unmatched bases: 6. Looked up from germline, CDR1 is SGDLS and CDR2 is YYNGEE. The CDR3 DNA sequence: TGTGCCAGCAGCGTAGGCACTAGCGGGAGTTGGTACGAGCAGTACTTC. This translates into CASSVGTSGSWYEQYF.

The chain has TRBV24-1 and TRBJ1-1, with D maybe TRBD1 (5 bases). Germline CDR1 KGHDR, CDR2 SFDVKD. The CDR3 runs 13 residues. Trimming pared 4 bases from V and 8 bases from J, leaving 13 bases between. The CDR3 nucleotides read TGTGCCACCAGTGAGACAGTGGATGGAGAAGCTTTCTTT. Its translation: CATSETVDGEAFF.

V gene TRBV29-1 combines with J gene TRBJ2-7; D is perhaps TRBD1 (5 bases). Germline lookup yields CDR1 SQVTM and CDR2 ANQGSEA. Trimming left V 1 base short and J 1 base short, with 11 bases between. The CDR3 runs to 14 residues. In DNA, the CDR3 is TGCAGCGTTGAAGGGTTAAGGGGATCCTACGAGCAGTACTTC. It specifies CSVEGLRGSYEQYF.

This clonotype appeared a few times. CDR3 sequence reads: CASSRSTGGGTEAFF. CDR3 DNA sequence: TGTGCCAGCAGCCGCTCGACAGGGGGAGGCACTGAAGCTTTCTTT. The J gene is TRBJ1-1, the V gene TRBV7-9, with 9 bases matching TRBD1. CDR3 length: 15 residues. V dropped 5 bases and J dropped 4; count of bases not matched to a gene: 8. The V gene's germline CDR1 is SEHNR and CDR2 FQNEAQ (reference sequence).

With respect to this clonotype: A much larger clone differs from this one at a single base, so this may be a read error. The chain couples TRBV5-6 to TRBJ2-3; 8 bases align to TRBD2. CDR1 SGHDT and CDR2 YYEEEE come from the germline V gene. Trimming at V came to 4 bases and at J to 5 bases, leaving 9 bases not matched to a gene. The CDR3 has 15 amino acids. This chain's CDR3 is CASSPTGGRIDTQYF. The DNA for the CDR3 is TGTGCCAGCAGCCCAACGGGAGGGCGCATAGATACGCAGTATTTT.

The sample holds many counts of this clonotype. V usage is TRBV13 and J usage is TRBJ1-1; weak D call: TRBD1 (5 bases). CDR1 PRHDT and CDR2 FYEKMQ come from the germline V gene (reference sequence). The CDR3 sequence is 13 residues long. V was clipped by 8 bases and J by 1 base, with 11 bases between them. CDR3 coding DNA: TGTGCCAGCGCCGGAACAGGGAACACTGAAGCTTTCTTT. The encoded protein is CASAGTGNTEAFF. Supplemented by reference TRBV13 and TRBJ1-1, the full variable domain reads AAGVIQSPRHLIKEKRETATLKCYPIPRHDTVYWYQQGPGQDPQFLISFYEKMQSDKGSIPDRFSAQQFSDYHSELNMSSLELGDSALYFCASAGTGNTEAFFGQGTRLTVV.

This clonotype has a count of ten or more. V usage is TRBV28 and J usage is TRBJ1-1, with a possible D match to TRBD1 (5 bases). CDR1 is MDHEN, CDR2 SYDVKM, per germline. This CDR3 spans 16 amino acids. Trimming removed 2 bases at V and 0 bases at J, with 13 bases between. The CDR3 DNA is TGTGCCAGCAGTTTAGGGGTGCACAGGTTGAACACTGAAGCTTTCTTT. It is translated as CASSLGVHRLNTEAFF.

A word on this clonotype: This sequence may be a read error, since a much larger clone differs from it by one base. The rearrangement uses TRBV7-9 and TRBJ2-7; 8 bases align to TRBD2. The CDR3 length is 15 residues. Germline V gene sequence: CDR1 SEHNR, CDR2 FQNEAQ (reference sequence). V shed 3 bases, J shed 9 bases, and the junction held 13 bases outside the gene matches. The CDR3 sequence: CASSLEGLERGRQYF. The CDR3 DNA sequence: TGTGCCAGCAGCTTGGAGGGCCTAGAGCGGGGGAGGCAGTACTTC.

This clonotype occurred many times. The V call is TRBV29-1, the J call TRBJ1-1; D is unresolved. From germline, CDR1 is SQVTM and CDR2 ANQGSEA. V was trimmed by 4 bases and J by 1 base, leaving 10 bases between them. This CDR3 is 13 amino acids long. CDR3 protein: CSVGKSENTEAFF. CDR3 nucleotides: TGCAGCGTTGGAAAATCGGAGAACACTGAAGCTTTCTTT.

This clonotype has at least ten counts. V and J are TRBV27 and TRBJ2-1; the match to TRBD2 covers 15 bases. CDR1 is MNHEY, CDR2 SMNVEV, per germline (reference sequence). The CDR3 consists of 15 residues. The V and J ends lost 8 bases and 9 bases, in that order; junction bases with no gene match: 8. CDR3 loop: CASCRTSGRAAEQFF. CDR3 nucleotides: TGTGCCAGCTGTCGGACTAGCGGGAGGGCCGCTGAGCAGTTCTTC.